The 29 T cell receptor beta chains below were found in one sample sequenced in a study of T cell changes during pregnancy in multiple sclerosis. Data came from immunoSEQ multiplex PCR; TCRdb stores just in-frame clones and leaves some out. Of roughly 41,000 clones in the sample, around 89% were seen once. Sequences were derived from CD4+ T cells from peripheral blood mononuclear cells, sampled in the first trimester of pregnancy. All receptors derive from a female donor with multiple sclerosis, enrolled in a pregnancy study.

The rearrangement joins TRBV6-6 to TRBJ2-5, with 7 bases matching TRBD1. The CDR3 has 15 residues. V lost 6 bases and J lost 2; bases outside the gene matches: 9. Germline assignment: CDR1 MNHNY and CDR2 SVGAGI (reference sequence). In nucleotides, the CDR3 is TGTGCCAGCAGAAAAGGTCGGGACAGACAAGAGACCCAGTACTTC. Translation: CASRKGRDRQETQYF.

The chain combines TRBV5-1 with TRBJ2-7; 11 bases are a match to TRBD2. Germline CDR1 and CDR2: SGHRS and YFSETQ. The CDR3 covers 15 residues. Germline trimming cut 4 bases from V and 3 bases from J; bases unmatched to any gene: 6. Written as DNA, the CDR3 is TGCGCCAGCAGCAAGGCCGGGACTAGCGGCTACGAGCAGTACTTC. It translates to CASSKAGTSGYEQYF.

This clone was recorded once. The rearrangement links TRBV10-2 to TRBJ2-1, with TRBD1 matching 10 bases. Per germline, CDR1 WSHSY and CDR2 SAAADI. The V and J ends lost 6 bases and 5 bases, in that order; junction bases with no gene match: 4. The CDR3 covers 14 residues. CDR3 loop: CASRGGQGNNEQFF. The CDR3 nucleotides are TGCGCCAGCAGGGGGGGACAGGGGAACAATGAGCAGTTCTTC.

The chain carries TRBV19 and TRBJ1-5; D is possibly TRBD1 (5 bases). V lost 0 bases, J lost 5 bases, and 11 bases lay in between. The V gene's germline CDR1 is LNHDA and CDR2 SQIVND (reference sequence). The length of the CDR3 is 15 residues. The CDR3 region has the DNA TGTGCCAGTAGTATAGAAAGGGGTTGGGATCAGCCCCAGCATTTT. Translation gives CASSIERGWDQPQHF. The full variable domain, its missing parts supplied by reference TRBV19 and TRBJ1-5, is DGGITQSPKYLFRKEGQNVTLSCEQNLNHDAMYWYRQDPGQGLRLIYYSQIVNDFQKGDIAEGYSVSREKKESFPLTVTSAQKNPTAFYLCASSIERGWDQPQHFGDGTRLSIL.

This chain connects TRBV5-4 to TRBJ2-1; 8 bases map to TRBD2. The CDR3 loop spans 14 amino acids. The germline gives CDR1 SGHNT, CDR2 YYREEE (reference sequence). The V segment lost 4 bases and the J segment 8 bases; nucleotides outside the gene matches: 8. DNA for the CDR3: TGTGCCAGCAGCCCCGGGACTAGTTCGTATGAGCAGTTCTTC. This gives the protein CASSPGTSSYEQFF. Variable domain in full (rest from reference TRBV5-4 and TRBJ2-1): ETGVTQSPTHLIKTRGQQVTLRCSSQSGHNTVSWYQQALGQGPQFIFQYYREEENGRGNFPPRFSGLQFPNYSSELNVNALELDDSALYLCASSPGTSSYEQFFGPGTRLTVL.

This rearrangement joins TRBV4-2 to TRBJ1-1, with 11 positions matching TRBD1. CDR1 and CDR2 from the germline V gene are LGHNA and YNFKEQ. The CDR3 spans 15 residues. V trimming: 3 bases; J trimming: 3 bases; junction bases outside the gene matches: 3. The CDR3 region has the DNA TGTGCCAGCAGCCATCCGGGACAGGGGGACACTGAAGCTTTCTTT. Translating gives CASSHPGQGDTEAFF.

This chain joins TRBV14 and TRBJ2-2, with D unresolved. CDR3 length equals 16 residues. V was clipped by 4 bases and J by 3 bases, with 15 bases between them. The germline CDR1 and CDR2 sequences are SGHDN and FVKESK. This chain's CDR3 is CASSPAPPPDTGELFF. The CDR3 DNA is TGTGCCAGCAGCCCCGCCCCCCCGCCGGACACCGGGGAGCTGTTTTTT.

V usage is TRBV19 and J usage is TRBJ2-5; TRBD2 matches 7 bases. Germline trimming cut 8 bases from V and 5 bases from J; bases unmatched to any gene: 14. The CDR3 is 15 amino acids. The V gene's germline CDR1 is LNHDA and CDR2 SQIVND (reference sequence). The CDR3 protein is CASALGSGGKETQYF. In DNA form, the CDR3 reads TGTGCCAGTGCCCTCGGGTCCGGGGGGAAGGAGACCCAGTACTTC.

The CDR3 bases are TGTGCCAGCCGAGGGGGTAATCAGCCCCAGCATTTT. Translating it yields CASRGGNQPQHF. The chain couples TRBV2 to TRBJ1-5, with a possible D match to TRBD1 (6 bases). V lost 8 bases to trimming and J lost 4 bases, with 9 bases between them. The CDR3 sequence is 12 residues long. Germline CDR1 reads SNHLY; CDR2 reads FYNNEI.

The J gene is TRBJ2-7, the V gene TRBV5-1; perhaps TRBD1 as D (5 bases). Germline CDR1 SGHRS, CDR2 YFSETQ. V lost 0 bases to trimming and J lost 3 bases, with 10 bases between them. The CDR3 loop spans 14 amino acids. The CDR3 region is CASSLVTGNYEQYF. CDR3 nucleotide sequence: TGCGCCAGCAGCTTGGTAACAGGAAACTACGAGCAGTACTTC.

The chain joins TRBV2 to TRBJ1-2, with D perhaps TRBD1 (6 bases). This CDR3 is built from 15 residues. Germline assignment: CDR1 SNHLY and CDR2 FYNNEI. Trimming took 2 bases from V and 3 from J, leaving 13 bases between them. CDR3 in DNA: TGTGCCAGCAGTGAACCCGGGACACCCTACTATGGCTACACCTTC. Translation: CASSEPGTPYYGYTF.

V gene TRBV7-3 combines with J gene TRBJ1-5; D unresolved. V was shortened by 3 bases and J by 5 bases, with 8 bases between the two germline ends. The CDR3 has 13 amino acids. Germline CDR1 SGHTA, CDR2 FQGTGA. CDR3 residues: CASSFGIDQPQHF. CDR3 bases: TGTGCCAGCAGCTTCGGGATAGATCAGCCCCAGCATTTT.

V is TRBV30 and J is TRBJ2-7; D is perhaps TRBD1 (6 bases). The V and J ends lost 5 bases and 4 bases respectively, with 18 bases between them. Germline V gene data show CDR1 as GTSNPN and CDR2 as SVGIG (reference sequence). The CDR3 length is 14 residues. The CDR3 region is CAWAFRDTYYEQYF. CDR3 nucleotides: TGTGCCTGGGCATTCCGGGACACCTATTACGAGCAGTACTTC.

The chain uses TRBV19 and TRBJ2-2, with D hard to call. V gave up 2 bases and J gave up 8 bases, with 9 bases separating them. Per the germline V gene, CDR1 is LNHDA and CDR2 is SQIVND (reference sequence). The CDR3 extends over 13 amino acids. Here the CDR3 reads CASSILVAGELFF. For the CDR3, the DNA is TGTGCCAGTAGTATACTCGTGGCAGGGGAGCTGTTTTTT. Combining the CDR3 with reference TRBV19 and TRBJ2-2 gives the whole variable domain DGGITQSPKYLFRKEGQNVTLSCEQNLNHDAMYWYRQDPGQGLRLIYYSQIVNDFQKGDIAEGYSVSREKKESFPLTVTSAQKNPTAFYLCASSILVAGELFFGEGSRLTVL.

The rearrangement links TRBV28 to TRBJ2-7; TRBD1 is a possible D gene (6 bases). The CDR3 runs 13 residues. V lost 7 bases to trimming and J lost 6 bases, with 16 bases between them. Per germline, CDR1 MDHEN and CDR2 SYDVKM. The CDR3 nucleotides read TGTGCCAGCACCTCCCTTCAGGGGCGCGAGCAGTACTTC. This gives the protein CASTSLQGREQYF.

V usage is TRBV7-9 and J usage is TRBJ1-2, with D uncertain. Germline values: CDR1 SEHNR, CDR2 FQNEAQ (reference sequence). This CDR3 contains 13 residues. The V gene lost 2 bases and the J gene lost 6 bases, with 10 bases spanning the gap. Here the CDR3 DNA reads TGTGCCAGCAGCTTATATTCGGGGAATGGCTACACCTTC. Encoded protein: CASSLYSGNGYTF.

This clone was detected a few times. This chain joins TRBV29-1 and TRBJ2-7, with D unresolved. This CDR3 has 12 amino acids. Germline V lookup: CDR1 SQVTM, CDR2 ANQGSEA. Trimming took off 7 bases at V and 2 bases at J, with 12 bases between the two ends. As DNA, the CDR3 is TGCAGCGGGAAGACGGGTGCCTACGAGCAGTACTTC. Translating gives CSGKTGAYEQYF.

The V and J genes are TRBV9 and TRBJ2-2; weak D call: TRBD1 (6 bases). This CDR3 has 15 amino acids. CDR1 is SGDLS and CDR2 is YYNGEE in the germline V gene. V gave up 0 bases and J gave up 4 bases, with 10 bases separating them. CDR3 in amino acids: CASSVVDRSTGELFF. The CDR3 region has the DNA TGTGCCAGCAGCGTAGTTGACAGGAGCACCGGGGAGCTGTTTTTT.

The V call is TRBV4-3, the J call TRBJ1-1; tentatively, D is TRBD1 (6 bases). The CDR3 has 14 amino acids. The V and J ends lost 5 bases and 3 bases respectively, with 13 bases between them. In germline, CDR1 is LGHNA, CDR2 YSLEER. DNA of the CDR3: TGCGCCAGCAGCAGGAAAGGGGGGGACACTGAAGCTTTCTTT. Protein product: CASSRKGGDTEAFF.

Only one count was recorded for this clone. The V and J genes are TRBV5-4 and TRBJ2-5; 9 nucleotides line up with TRBD2. The germline gives CDR1 SGHNT, CDR2 YYREEE (reference sequence). CDR3 length: 17 residues. V lost 1 base, J lost 3 bases, and 10 bases stayed unmatched. The chain's CDR3 is CASSLPPGREGEETQYF. CDR3 nucleotides: TGTGCCAGCAGCTTGCCCCCCGGGCGGGAGGGCGAAGAGACCCAGTACTTC.

This clone appeared a single time. The rearrangement uses TRBV7-9 and TRBJ2-1, with 8 nucleotides matching TRBD1. The CDR3 runs to 16 residues. The V and J ends lost 2 bases and 10 bases, in that order; junction bases with no gene match: 13. Germline assignment: CDR1 SEHNR and CDR2 FQNEAQ (reference sequence). DNA for the CDR3: TGTGCCAGCAGCTTATCAGGGGGCGCTTTCGGGGGAGAGCAGTTCTTC. It encodes CASSLSGGAFGGEQFF. Filled out from reference TRBV7-9 and TRBJ2-1, the complete variable domain reads DTGVSQNPRHKITKRGQNVTFRCDPISEHNRLYWYRQTLGQGPEFLTYFQNEAQLEKSRLLSDRFSAERPKGSFSTLEIQRTEQGDSAMYLCASSLSGGAFGGEQFFGPGTRLTVL.

The chain employs TRBV6-1 and TRBJ1-1; TRBD1 matches 7 bases. Trimming at V came to 3 bases and at J to 1 base, leaving 8 bases not matched to a gene. The CDR3 is made up of 16 amino acids. Germline assignment: CDR1 MNHNS and CDR2 SASEGT. The CDR3: CASSDLLTGSNTEAFF. DNA of the CDR3: TGTGCCAGCAGTGATCTTCTGACAGGGTCGAACACTGAAGCTTTCTTT.

The chain couples TRBV28 to TRBJ2-1, with a possible D match to TRBD1 (6 bases). Germline V gene lookup returns CDR1 MDHEN and CDR2 SYDVKM. Deletions cut 5 bases from V and 4 bases from J, with 12 bases between. CDR3 length: 14 amino acids. CDR3 DNA sequence: TGTGCCAGCAGTCCAACAGACAGGTACAATGAGCAGTTCTTC. It specifies CASSPTDRYNEQFF.

This chain links TRBV18 with TRBJ2-1; 7 bases match TRBD2. J gave up 4 bases and V 1 base, and 4 bases lay outside the gene matches. Germline V CDR1 and CDR2: KGHSH, LQKENI. The CDR3 length is 15 residues. CDR3 sequence reads: CASSPLASGYNEQFF. For the CDR3, the DNA is TGTGCCAGCTCACCACTGGCTAGCGGTTACAATGAGCAGTTCTTC.

The chain's CDR3 is CASSMGQVSYEQYF. The CDR3 region has the DNA TGTGCCAGTAGTATGGGACAGGTTTCCTACGAGCAGTACTTC. This rearrangement joins TRBV19 to TRBJ2-7, with 8 bases identical to TRBD1. The germline V gene encodes CDR1 LNHDA and CDR2 SQIVND (reference sequence). J gave up 1 base and V 3 bases, and 2 bases lay outside the gene matches. The CDR3 loop spans 14 amino acids.

In its sample, this clone ranks as medium-sized. This chain uses TRBV14 with TRBJ1-3; D gene unclear. Germline CDR1 reads SGHDN; CDR2 reads FVKESK. This CDR3 has 15 residues. The germline V and J ends were trimmed by 6 bases and 1 base, with 13 bases remaining between them. CDR3 amino acids: CASSDGARSGNTIYF. CDR3 DNA sequence: TGTGCCAGCAGTGACGGAGCCCGATCTGGAAACACCATATATTTT.

The chain combines TRBV19 with TRBJ2-1; 14 bases map to TRBD2. The CDR3 loop spans 16 amino acids. Germline lookup yields CDR1 LNHDA and CDR2 SQIVND (reference sequence). With V trimmed by 5 bases and J by 8 bases, 8 bases remained unmatched. CDR3 region: CASSPETSGRGDEQFF. Here the CDR3 DNA reads TGTGCCAGTAGTCCCGAGACTAGCGGGAGGGGTGATGAGCAGTTCTTC.

The chain couples TRBV7-2 to TRBJ2-1, with D possibly being TRBD1 (5 bases). Trimming removed 4 bases from V and 8 bases from J, with 12 bases in between. The CDR3 spans 13 residues. Germline CDR1 SGHTA, CDR2 FQGNSA. The CDR3 sequence is CASSSTVVHEQFF. CDR3 bases: TGTGCCAGCAGCTCGACAGTAGTCCATGAGCAGTTCTTC.

The chain employs TRBV27 and TRBJ1-4; 8 bases map to TRBD1. V gave up 4 bases and J gave up 8 bases; unmatched junction bases: 6. This CDR3 is 14 amino acids long. CDR1 and CDR2 (germline): MNHEY, SMNVEV (reference sequence). CDR3 coding DNA: TGTGCCAGCAGTTCCCGCAGGGGGCGCGAAAAACTGTTTTTT. Its protein product is CASSSRRGREKLFF. The full variable domain, with the rest looked up from reference TRBV27 and TRBJ1-4, is EAQVTQNPRYLITVTGKKLTVTCSQNMNHEYMSWYRQDPGLGLRQIYYSMNVEVTDKGDVPEGYKVSRKEKRNFPLILESPSPNQTSLYFCASSSRRGREKLFFGSGTQLSVL.